The 18 T cell receptor beta chains below were found in one sample sequenced in a study of long-term antiretroviral therapy in people with HIV. Version v3.0 of the immunoSEQ assay ran at survey level. Generated by immunoSEQ multiplex PCR, the TCRdb table keeps only in-frame clones and is missing some. The table shows tens of thousands of clones, with around four fifths occurring only once. Material: unsorted PBMCs, obtained 0.3 years after starting antiretroviral therapy. These receptors were collected from a young man with HIV.

The chain couples TRBV10-3 to TRBJ1-4, with 9 bases matching TRBD1. This CDR3 has 16 amino acids. CDR1 is ENHRY and CDR2 is SYGVKD in the germline V gene. V trimming: 8 bases; J trimming: 3 bases; junction bases outside the gene matches: 10. The CDR3 bases are TGTGCCATCGGGGACCCGGGACAGGGACCTAATGAAAAACTGTTTTTT. Amino acids: CAIGDPGQGPNEKLFF.

The chain recombines TRBV6-5 with TRBJ1-2, with D uncertain. The CDR3 spans 13 residues. V was shortened by 8 bases and J by 2 bases, with 12 bases between the two germline ends. Germline assignment: CDR1 MNHEY and CDR2 SVGAGI. The CDR3 DNA reads as TGTGCCAGCTCGGCCGGGCCGAACTATGGCTACACCTTC. It codes for CASSAGPNYGYTF.

CDR3 in amino acids: CASSWGQGDEAFF. In nucleotides, the CDR3 is TGCGCCAGCAGCTGGGGACAGGGGGATGAAGCTTTCTTT. This sequence joins TRBV5-1 and TRBJ1-1, with TRBD1 matching over 11 bases. The CDR3 length is 13 residues. Losses at the gene ends were 3 bases for V and 7 bases for J; bases not matched to a gene: 2. CDR1 and CDR2 from the germline V gene are SGHRS and YFSETQ.

The V gene is TRBV6-4, the J gene TRBJ2-3, with 7 bases lining up with TRBD2. Germline V gene data show CDR1 as MRHNA and CDR2 as SNTAGT. This CDR3 is 15 amino acids long. V lost 0 bases, J lost 2 bases, and 2 bases stayed unmatched. As DNA, the CDR3 is TGTGCCAGCAGTGACTCTCGGGGGGACACAGATACGCAGTATTTT. It translates to CASSDSRGDTDTQYF.

This chain joins TRBV15 and TRBJ2-1; 12 bases line up with TRBD2. The CDR3 extends over 16 amino acids. Germline V gene lookup returns CDR1 LNHNV and CDR2 YYDKDF (reference sequence). V lost 5 bases to trimming and J lost 4 bases; unmatched junction nucleotides: 6. This CDR3 reads CATSPTSGGSYNEQFF. The CDR3 region has the DNA TGTGCCACCAGCCCTACTAGCGGGGGGAGTTACAATGAGCAGTTCTTC.

Comment on this clone: The junction departs from the called germline gene at one end, perhaps through a read error. This chain joins TRBV6-1 and TRBJ1-4, with D tentatively TRBD1 (5 bases). CDR1 MNHNS and CDR2 SASEGT come from the germline V gene. The CDR3 is 15 amino acids. CDR3 region: CASSEGVGEGEKLFF. Written as DNA, the CDR3 is TGTGCCAGCAGCGAAGGTGTAGGGGAAGGTGAAAAACTGTTTTTT.

The genes are TRBV15 and TRBJ2-7, with D hard to call. In germline, CDR1 is LNHNV, CDR2 YYDKDF (reference sequence). CDR3 length: 12 residues. V gave up 5 bases and J gave up 3 bases, with 8 bases separating them. The DNA for the CDR3 is TGTGCCACCAGCTCGGACGGCTACGAGCAGTACTTC. Translated, it gives CATSSDGYEQYF.

The chain is built from TRBV30 and TRBJ1-3, with a possible D match to TRBD1 (5 bases). Germline V lookup: CDR1 GTSNPN, CDR2 SVGIG (reference sequence). The V end lost 8 bases, the J end lost 8 bases, and 16 bases lay between the germline ends. The CDR3 consists of 12 residues. This CDR3 is CASGTSGDTIYF. The CDR3, as DNA: TGTGCCAGCGGGACCTCGGGGGACACCATATATTTT. The full variable domain, its missing parts supplied by reference TRBV30 and TRBJ1-3, is SQTIHQWPATLVQPVGSPLSLECTVEGTSNPNLYWYRQAAGRGLQLLFYSVGIGQISSEVPQNLSASRPQDRQFILSSKKLLLSDSGFYLCASGTSGDTIYFGEGSWLTVV.

A few counts support this clone. The chain combines TRBV2 with TRBJ1-6; TRBD1 might be the D (6 bases). Deletions cut 3 bases from V and 8 bases from J, with 20 bases between. Germline values: CDR1 SNHLY, CDR2 FYNNEI. The CDR3 totals 17 residues. The CDR3 loop is CASSERGGGGYDSPLHF. CDR3 coding DNA: TGTGCCAGCAGTGAGCGGGGCGGGGGCGGATATGATTCACCCCTCCACTTT.

The gene calls are TRBV7-3 and TRBJ1-6; D is unresolved. This CDR3 has 13 residues. Germline V gene lookup returns CDR1 SGHTA and CDR2 FQGTGA. V lost 3 bases, J lost 10 bases, and 10 bases lay in between. The CDR3 DNA follows: TGTGCCAGCAGCTTGGATGGTCGGTCACCCCTCCACTTT. This translates into CASSLDGRSPLHF.

V gene TRBV7-2 combines with J gene TRBJ1-5; possible D gene TRBD1, 6 bases. The CDR3 is made up of 14 amino acids. Germline V gene sequence: CDR1 SGHTA, CDR2 FQGNSA. V shed 4 bases and J shed 4 bases, with 11 bases lying between them. The CDR3 DNA is TGTGCCAGCAGCTCCCAAGGGGGGAATCAGCCCCAGCATTTT. This encodes CASSSQGGNQPQHF. Variable domain in full (rest from reference TRBV7-2 and TRBJ1-5): GAGVSQSPSNKVTEKGKDVELRCDPISGHTALYWYRQSLGQGLEFLIYFQGNSAPDKSGLPSDRFSAERTGGSVSTLTIQRTQQEDSAVYLCASSSQGGNQPQHFGDGTRLSIL.

The CDR3 region is CAIRTSGTAPEAFF. The CDR3 nucleotides are TGTGCCATCAGAACGTCGGGGACAGCTCCTGAAGCTTTCTTT. The chain links TRBV10-3 to TRBJ1-1; 7 bases are shared with TRBD1. In germline, CDR1 is ENHRY, CDR2 SYGVKD. V lost 6 bases and J lost 6; bases outside the gene matches: 10. This CDR3 is built from 14 residues.

This chain joins TRBV7-6 and TRBJ2-1; no clear D. The germline V gene has CDR1 SGHVS and CDR2 FNYEAQ. Trimming pared 1 base from V and 1 base from J, leaving 8 bases between. The CDR3 length is 15 residues. CDR3 in DNA: TGTGCCAGCAGCTTAGTCATTAATTCCTACAATGAGCAGTTCTTC. This gives the protein CASSLVINSYNEQFF.

V gene TRBV30 combines with J gene TRBJ2-3, with 9 bases matching TRBD2. V was clipped by 8 bases and J by 2 bases; unmatched bases: 8. Germline CDR1 and CDR2: GTSNPN and SVGIG (reference sequence). The CDR3 consists of 14 residues. CDR3 loop: CARKRTSDTDTQYF. The CDR3 DNA sequence: TGTGCCCGAAAAAGGACTAGCGACACAGATACGCAGTATTTT.

The rearrangement uses TRBV6-6 and TRBJ2-2, with 8 bases identical to TRBD2. The V and J ends lost 4 bases and 5 bases, in that order; junction bases with no gene match: 6. Germline lookup yields CDR1 MNHNY and CDR2 SVGAGI (reference sequence). This CDR3 is 15 amino acids long. CDR3 residues: CASSFVAGGTGELFF. In nucleotides, the CDR3 is TGTGCCAGCAGTTTCGTCGCGGGAGGTACCGGGGAGCTGTTTTTT.

V gene TRBV5-1 combines with J gene TRBJ1-2, with TRBD1 matching over 7 bases. Looked up from germline, CDR1 is SGHRS and CDR2 is YFSETQ. After removal of 4 bases from V and 4 bases from J, the junction contained 10 bases not matched to a gene. The CDR3 spans 15 residues. CDR3 in DNA: TGCGCCAGCAGCCCCGGACAGGCCTGGGTCTATGGCTACACCTTC. Its translation is CASSPGQAWVYGYTF.

This clone turned up a few times. This chain joins TRBV30 and TRBJ2-7; perhaps TRBD2 as D (5 bases). V gave up 3 bases and J gave up 0 bases, with 12 bases separating them. The CDR3 sequence is 14 residues long. Germline assignment: CDR1 GTSNPN and CDR2 SVGIG (reference sequence). CDR3 sequence reads: CAWSPTGISYEQYF. Here the CDR3 DNA reads TGTGCCTGGAGCCCTACGGGGATCTCCTACGAGCAGTACTTC. Looking up the rest from reference TRBV30 and TRBJ2-7 gives the full variable domain: SQTIHQWPATLVQPVGSPLSLECTVEGTSNPNLYWYRQAAGRGLQLLFYSVGIGQISSEVPQNLSASRPQDRQFILSSKKLLLSDSGFYLCAWSPTGISYEQYFGPGTRLTVT.

This clone occurred a few times. The chain employs TRBV19 and TRBJ2-7; D may be TRBD1 or TRBD2 (5 bases each). CDR1 and CDR2 (germline): LNHDA, SQIVND (reference sequence). The CDR3 length is 14 residues. Trimming cost V 5 bases and J 4 bases, with 15 bases left between them. CDR3 bases: TGTGCCAGTAGTGTTTCCGGGACGCTGTACGAGCAGTACTTC. Its protein product is CASSVSGTLYEQYF.